Listed below are T cell receptor beta chains from one sample, sequenced in a study of CD8 T cells in ankylosing spondylitis. TCRdb redid the calling of the 5' RACE reads with MiXCR, one entry per CDR3 protein. The sample has about 350,000 distinct CDR3 sequences, approximately 22% seen once. Material: blood, either unsorted or a sorted T cell fraction (not recorded which). The receptors stem from a male donor with ankylosing spondylitis or in good health (not recorded which). Both conserved end residues are part of each CDR3. D genes are given only for firm matches. For some rows the clone size is stated as once, few or many, or as a class when expanded; others skip it.

-,few,TRBJ2-5,TRBV2,CASDHSAGETQYF,TGTGCCAGCGATCATTCCGCGGGTGAGACCCAGTACTTC
-,few,TRBJ1-6,TRBV11-1,CASRIGPPESSYNSPLHF,TGTGCCAGCAGGATCGGACCTCCCGAAAGCTCCTATAATTCACCCCTCCACTTT
-,few,TRBJ2-7,TRBV6-1,CASGRGESSYEQYF,TGTGCCAGCGGGCGTGGAGAGAGCTCCTACGAGCAGTACTTC
TRBD1,few,TRBJ1-1,TRBV6-1,CASSGTGGRNTEAFF,TGTGCCAGCAGCGGGACAGGGGGCAGGAACACTGAAGCTTTCTTT
-,few,TRBJ2-5,TRBV7-9,CASSLAGQDQETQYF,TGTGCCAGCAGCTTAGCAGGGCAGGACCAAGAGACCCAGTACTTC
TRBD1,few,TRBJ2-1,TRBV3-1,CASSPPLGQSSYNEQFF,TGTGCCAGCAGCCCACCCTTGGGACAGAGCTCCTACAATGAGCAGTTCTTC
-,-,TRBJ1-2,TRBV10-3,CAISELDSSVFGSGSNGYTF,TGTGCCATCAGTGAACTTGACAGTTCGGTGTTTGGATCGGGATCAAATGGCTACACCTTC
TRBD2,-,TRBJ2-3,TRBV9,CASSVGSAGGLTDTQYF,TGTGCCAGCAGCGTAGGCTCAGCGGGGGGGCTCACAGATACGCAGTATTTT
-,-,TRBJ2-3,TRBV7-9,CASFSGAGSEPQYF,TGTGCCAGCTTCTCAGGGGCAGGGAGTGAACCGCAGTATTTT
-,-,TRBJ2-3,TRBV7-8,CASSLETGRDTDTQYF,TGTGCCAGCAGCTTAGAAACGGGCAGGGACACAGATACGCAGTATTTT
TRBD1,few,TRBJ2-7,TRBV4-2,CASSRDSTGTGAYEQYF,TGTGCCAGCAGCCGGGACTCGACCGGGACAGGGGCCTACGAGCAGTACTTC
-,-,TRBJ2-7,TRBV19,CASSILLGSGYEQYF,TGTGCCAGTAGTATCCTCCTCGGCTCAGGGTACGAGCAGTACTTC
-,-,TRBJ2-3,TRBV29-1,CSIAWGRTDTQYF,TGCAGCATTGCTTGGGGGCGCACAGATACGCAGTATTTT
TRBD1,-,TRBJ2-3,TRBV18,CASSPLKGAITDTQYF,TGTGCCAGCTCACCACTTAAGGGGGCGATTACAGATACGCAGTATTTT
-,-,TRBJ1-4,TRBV20-1,CSARERGQPTNEKLFF,TGCAGTGCTAGAGAAAGGGGCCAACCAACTAATGAAAAACTGTTTTTT
TRBD1,-,TRBJ2-7,TRBV4-1,CASSQDWGTGSLSYEQYF,TGCGCCAGCAGCCAAGATTGGGGGACAGGGAGCCTATCCTACGAGCAGTACTTC
TRBD2,-,TRBJ2-1,TRBV15,CATSKAGGGKYNEQFF,TGTGCCACCAGCAAGGCGGGGGGCGGGAAGTACAATGAGCAGTTCTTC
-,-,TRBJ2-7,TRBV7-7,CASSQALHVSYEQYF,TGTGCTAGCAGCCAAGCACTCCATGTCTCCTACGAGCAGTACTTC
TRBD1,few,TRBJ2-7,TRBV5-1,CASSLGPGTGGYEQYF,TGCGCCAGCAGCTTGGGCCCCGGGACAGGGGGCTACGAGCAGTACTTC
-,many,TRBJ2-1,TRBV20-1,CSADQGSSYNEQFF,TGCAGTGCGGACCAGGGAAGCTCCTACAATGAGCAGTTCTTC
-,few,TRBJ2-2,TRBV19,CASSIGSTGELFF,TGTGCCAGTAGTATTGGCAGCACCGGGGAGCTGTTTTTT
-,-,TRBJ1-1,TRBV7-8,CASSLERGLNTEAFF,TGTGCCAGCAGCTTAGAGAGGGGACTTAACACTGAAGCTTTCTTT
TRBD1,few,TRBJ2-1,TRBV5-5,CASSLGVGQGRDF,TGTGCCAGCAGCTTGGGTGTGGGACAGGGTAGGGATTTC
-,few,TRBJ2-3,TRBV12-3/TRBV12-4,CASTPNPADTQYF,TGTGCCAGCACCCCCAATCCCGCAGATACGCAGTATTTT
TRBD1,-,TRBJ2-6,TRBV7-8,CASSPSDRGGANVLTF,TGTGCCAGCAGCCCTTCGGACAGGGGAGGGGCCAACGTCCTGACTTTC
TRBD1,-,TRBJ2-7,TRBV12-3/TRBV12-4,CASSLGGGEGEQYF,TGTGCCAGCAGTTTAGGAGGGGGCGAAGGCGAGCAGTACTTC
-,-,TRBJ2-5,TRBV5-6,CASSLTARDWGRETQYF,TGTGCCAGCAGCTTAACGGCGCGAGATTGGGGTAGGGAGACCCAGTACTTC
-,-,TRBJ2-1,TRBV5-1,CASSFSGTGANEQFF,TGCGCCAGCAGCTTTTCCGGGACGGGGGCTAATGAGCAGTTCTTC
TRBD1,many,TRBJ2-7,TRBV4-2,CASSPRFGDSSYEQYF,TGTGCCAGCAGCCCCCGGTTTGGGGACAGCTCCTACGAGCAGTACTTC
-,-,TRBJ2-5,TRBV20-1,CSARDYGGGAYKTQYF,TGCAGTGCTAGAGACTACGGAGGGGGCGCCTACAAGACCCAGTACTTC
TRBD2,few,TRBJ2-3,TRBV7-2,CASSFAGVYTDTQYF,TGTGCCAGCAGTTTCGCGGGAGTTTACACAGATACGCAGTATTTT
-,-,TRBJ2-5,TRBV10-3,CAISEVGAETQYF,TGTGCCATCAGTGAGGTGGGGGCAGAGACCCAGTACTTC
-,few,TRBJ2-1,TRBV10-3,CAISDPFSGTPPNEQFF,TGTGCCATCAGTGACCCCTTTTCGGGGACTCCACCCAATGAGCAGTTCTTC
-,-,TRBJ2-7,TRBV6-1,CASSAPRTASSYEQYF,TGTGCCAGCAGCGCCCCTCGGACAGCCAGCTCCTACGAGCAGTACTTC
TRBD1,few,TRBJ2-2,TRBV10-3,CAISELGTANTGELFF,TGTGCCATCAGTGAGTTAGGGACAGCGAACACCGGGGAGCTGTTTTTT
TRBD1,-,TRBJ2-3,TRBV30,CAWVPGGSSTDTQYF,TGTGCCTGGGTTCCAGGGGGCTCGAGCACAGATACGCAGTATTTT
-,-,TRBJ2-1,TRBV7-9,CASSSRDDYNRNEQFF,TGTGCCAGCAGCTCGAGGGACGATTACAACCGAAATGAGCAGTTCTTC
-,few,TRBJ2-7,TRBV20-1,CSARPNPRQSFYEQYF,TGCAGTGCTAGACCTAACCCGAGACAGAGCTTCTACGAGCAGTACTTC
-,few,TRBJ1-2,TRBV20-1,CSALLWEGGIYGYTF,TGCAGTGCTCTTTTGTGGGAAGGAGGAATATACGGCTACACCTTC
TRBD1,-,TRBJ2-1,TRBV3-1,CASSQEQGAVEQFF,TGTGCCAGCAGCCAGGAACAGGGGGCGGTTGAGCAGTTCTTC